Each of the 30 T cell receptor beta chains below was sequenced from the same sample in a study of early T cells in non-severe SARS-CoV-2 infection. TCRdb reprocessed the 5' RACE reads via MiXCR and lists one record per CDR3 protein. The repertoire consists of about 52,000 distinct CDR3 sequences, with more than 9.5% occurring once and the leading ten covering roughly an eighth. Sequenced input: whole blood. All receptors come from an adult who was a healthcare worker with PCR-confirmed SARS-CoV-2 infection or an uninfected control (not recorded which).

This clonotype has ten or more counts. The chain links TRBV5-4 to TRBJ2-7; the D gene could be TRBD1 or TRBD2 (5 bases each). V gave up 3 bases and J gave up 0 bases, with 16 bases separating them. Germline V CDR1 and CDR2: SGHNT, YYREEE (reference sequence). The CDR3 totals 16 residues. The CDR3 reads CASSSGPRVGSYEQYF. CDR3 DNA: TGTGCCAGCAGCTCGGGACCCAGGGTCGGCTCCTACGAGCAGTACTTC.

This clonotype was recorded at least ten times. The chain recombines TRBV7-3 with TRBJ2-1; the match to TRBD2 covers 12 bases. This CDR3 comprises 15 residues. V was pared by 4 bases and J by 7 bases, with 5 bases of the junction left unmatched. CDR1 SGHTA and CDR2 FQGTGA come from the germline V gene. CDR3 loop: CASSSLAGGPNEQFF. The CDR3 nucleotides are TGTGCCAGCAGCTCTCTAGCGGGGGGGCCAAATGAGCAGTTCTTC.

This clonotype was found many times. V and J are TRBV7-8 and TRBJ1-6; D is ambiguous. CDR3 length: 14 residues. V lost 0 bases and J lost 7, with 7 bases in between. The germline CDR1 and CDR2 sequences are SGHVS and FQNEAQ. The CDR3 region is CASSLADGNSPLHF. In nucleotides, the CDR3 is TGTGCCAGCAGCTTAGCGGACGGAAATTCACCCCTCCACTTT. Based on the CDR3 plus reference TRBV7-8 and TRBJ1-6, the full variable domain is GAGVSQSPRYKVAKRGQDVALRCDPISGHVSLFWYQQALGQGPEFLTYFQNEAQLDKSGLPSDRFFAERPEGSVSTLKIQRTQQEDSAVYLCASSLADGNSPLHFGNGTRLTVT.

This clonotype was seen many times. This chain uses TRBV11-2 with TRBJ2-3, with 9 nucleotides matching TRBD2. Germline CDR1 is SGHAT and CDR2 is FQNNGV. The CDR3 is 14 residues long. V was clipped by 1 base and J by 10 bases; unmatched bases: 6. The CDR3 loop is CASSLGLAGTSQYF. CDR3 nucleotide sequence: TGTGCCAGCAGCTTAGGTCTAGCGGGGACTTCGCAGTATTTT. The entire variable domain, with the rest obtained from reference TRBV11-2 and TRBJ2-3, is as follows: EAGVAQSPRYKIIEKRQSVAFWCNPISGHATLYWYQQILGQGPKLLIQFQNNGVVDDSQLPKDRFSAERLKGVDSTLKIQPAKLEDSAVYLCASSLGLAGTSQYFGPGTRLTVL.

In its sample, this clonotype was seen many times. This sequence joins TRBV6-5 and TRBJ2-1, with 8 bases fitting TRBD2. The CDR3 spans 15 residues. Germline values: CDR1 MNHEY, CDR2 SVGAGI. V gave up 5 bases and J gave up 5 bases; unmatched junction bases: 8. The CDR3: CASSRGGAKDNEQFF. The DNA of the CDR3 is TGTGCCAGCAGTCGGGGGGGGGCAAAGGACAATGAGCAGTTCTTC.

This chain uses TRBV19 with TRBJ2-1; D not resolved. The V and J ends lost 8 bases and 9 bases respectively, with 8 bases between them. The CDR3 is made up of 10 amino acids. Germline values: CDR1 LNHDA, CDR2 SQIVND (reference sequence). The CDR3 DNA follows: TGTGCCAGTGGTGGTGGTGAGCAGTTCTTC. It is translated as CASGGGEQFF.

This chain uses TRBV4-2 with TRBJ2-1; 10 nucleotides agree with TRBD2. Germline V gene sequence: CDR1 LGHNA, CDR2 YNFKEQ. CDR3 size: 17 residues. V lost 0 bases, J lost 3 bases, and 5 bases stayed unmatched. The CDR3 loop reads CASSQDRTSGYYNEQFF. As DNA, the CDR3 is TGTGCCAGCAGCCAAGATCGGACTAGCGGATACTACAATGAGCAGTTCTTC.

This chain uses TRBV6-6 with TRBJ2-7, with a possible D match to TRBD1 (6 bases). The length of the CDR3 is 14 residues. Germline V gives CDR1 MNHNY, CDR2 SVGAGI (reference sequence). The V gene lost 4 bases and the J gene lost 4 bases, with 14 bases spanning the gap. This CDR3 is CASSSGTRRYEQYF. Written as DNA, the CDR3 is TGTGCCAGCAGTTCTGGGACACGCAGGTACGAGCAGTACTTC.

This clonotype was seen more than once but under ten times. The chain is built from TRBV19 and TRBJ2-1, with 14 nucleotides matching TRBD2. CDR3 length: 15 amino acids. Germline V lookup: CDR1 LNHDA, CDR2 SQIVND (reference sequence). Germline trimming cut 5 bases from V and 6 bases from J; bases unmatched to any gene: 3. CDR3 bases: TGTGCCAGTAGTCTCGGGACTAGCGGGGGCAATGAGCAGTTCTTC. Translated: CASSLGTSGGNEQFF.

This sequence joins TRBV11-2 and TRBJ2-7; TRBD2 agrees at 7 bases. V trimming: 3 bases; J trimming: 2 bases; junction bases outside the gene matches: 7. CDR1 is SGHAT, CDR2 FQNNGV, per germline. The CDR3 consists of 15 residues. CDR3 amino acids: CASSLALAATYEQYF. The CDR3 bases are TGTGCCAGCAGCTTGGCCCTAGCGGCTACCTACGAGCAGTACTTC.

The chain carries TRBV6-6 and TRBJ1-1; maybe TRBD1 (6 bases). Germline CDR1 reads MNHNY; CDR2 reads SVGAGI (reference sequence). The V and J ends lost 7 bases and 2 bases respectively, with 17 bases between them. The CDR3 totals 15 residues. In DNA, the CDR3 is TGTGCCAGCAATATCCCACGGACAGCTAACACTGAAGCTTTCTTT. Translation gives CASNIPRTANTEAFF.

The rearrangement uses TRBV15 and TRBJ2-3, with no clear D. The CDR3 has 12 residues. Germline CDR1 LNHNV, CDR2 YYDKDF (reference sequence). V gave up 1 base and J gave up 10 bases, with 9 bases separating them. The CDR3 DNA follows: TGTGCCACCAGCAGAGTTCAGCGACCGCAGTATTTT. It translates to CATSRVQRPQYF.

This clonotype was recorded a few times. V usage is TRBV10-3 and J usage is TRBJ2-2; D unclear. Trimming took 8 bases from V and 5 from J, leaving 18 bases between them. The CDR3 length is 15 residues. The germline gives CDR1 ENHRY, CDR2 SYGVKD. The CDR3 here is CAISGSPIETGELFF. DNA of the CDR3: TGTGCCATCTCCGGAAGCCCCATCGAGACCGGGGAGCTGTTTTTT.

This chain links TRBV4-2 with TRBJ2-2; TRBD2 might be the D (6 bases). This CDR3 is 16 amino acids long. The germline V and J ends were trimmed by 1 base and 6 bases, with 15 bases remaining between them. Germline V gene data show CDR1 as LGHNA and CDR2 as YNFKEQ. For the CDR3, the DNA is TGTGCCAGCAGCCAAGTAAGGAGACTAGTGTCCGGGGAGCTGTTTTTT. It codes for CASSQVRRLVSGELFF.

CDR3 coding DNA: TGTGCCAGCAGTTACTCGACATTGGATGGCTACACCTTC. It yields the protein CASSYSTLDGYTF. The rearrangement joins TRBV6-5 to TRBJ1-2; D remains unclear. V dropped 0 bases and J dropped 6 bases, with 8 bases sitting between them. The CDR3 extends over 13 amino acids. Germline lookup yields CDR1 MNHEY and CDR2 SVGAGI.

This clonotype was seen a few times. The DNA for the CDR3 is TGTGCCAGCAGTTTGTCCCCCCCGGGCCTACTTAGTGAGCAGTACTTC. It specifies CASSLSPPGLLSEQYF. The chain links TRBV27 to TRBJ2-7; the D is unclear. Trimming left V 3 bases short and J 7 bases short, with 22 bases between. This CDR3 has 16 residues. Germline CDR1 reads MNHEY; CDR2 reads SMNVEV (reference sequence).

This rearrangement joins TRBV14 to TRBJ2-4; TRBD1 aligns across 10 bases. This CDR3 comprises 17 residues. V shed 1 base, J shed 6 bases, and the junction held 9 bases outside the gene matches. Germline CDR1 is SGHDN and CDR2 is FVKESK. The CDR3 bases are TGTGCCAGCAGCCAAGTCGCCCCGGGACAGGGGTCAAACATTCAGTACTTC. Amino acids: CASSQVAPGQGSNIQYF.

The V gene is TRBV29-1, the J gene TRBJ2-3; D remains ambiguous. This CDR3 spans 12 amino acids. The germline gives CDR1 SQVTM, CDR2 ANQGSEA. V lost 4 bases to trimming and J lost 5 bases, with 10 bases between them. The DNA of the CDR3 is TGCAGCGTTGTTCACTCGCGAGATACGCAGTATTTT. It specifies CSVVHSRDTQYF.

There are many counts of this clonotype. This chain uses TRBV4-3 with TRBJ1-6, with D uncertain. CDR1 and CDR2 from the germline V gene are LGHNA and YSLEER. Trimming cost V 6 bases and J 7 bases, with 13 bases left between them. There are 14 residues in the CDR3. CDR3 sequence (DNA): TGCGCCAGCAGTTACGGCTCGGCAAATTCACCCCTCCACTTT. This sequence encodes CASSYGSANSPLHF.

In nucleotides, the CDR3 is TGTGCCAGCAGCCCAGGGCAGGGGGCGTCCTACGAGCAGTACTTC. Translating it yields CASSPGQGASYEQYF. The chain uses TRBV11-3 and TRBJ2-7; 8 bases agree with TRBD1. V trimming: 5 bases; J trimming: 1 base; junction bases outside the gene matches: 7. Germline CDR1 is SGHNT and CDR2 is YENEEA. CDR3 length equals 15 residues. Drawing the rest from reference TRBV11-3 and TRBJ2-7, the complete variable domain is EAGVVQSPRYKIIEKKQPVAFWCNPISGHNTLYWYLQNLGQGPELLIRYENEEAVDDSQLPKDRFSAERLKGVDSTLKIQPAELGDSAVYLCASSPGQGASYEQYFGPGTRLTVT.

The J gene is TRBJ2-3, the V gene TRBV11-2; no clear D gene. V was shortened by 1 base and J by 0 bases, with 11 bases between the two germline ends. The CDR3 runs 16 residues. Germline values: CDR1 SGHAT, CDR2 FQNNGV. CDR3: CASSLARDISTDTQYF. The CDR3 DNA is TGTGCCAGCAGCTTAGCGCGAGACATTAGCACAGATACGCAGTATTTT.

This clonotype was seen many times. The V call is TRBV12-3 or TRBV12-4, the J call TRBJ2-7; D unresolved. The CDR3 is 11 amino acids. Trimming shortened V by 6 bases and J by 4 bases, and 7 bases separated the two germline ends. CDR3 in amino acids: CASSQRYEQYF. CDR3 DNA: TGTGCCAGCAGCCAACGATACGAGCAGTACTTC.

This clonotype was seen repeatedly, ten times or more. The genes are TRBV7-3 and TRBJ2-1, with D possibly being TRBD1 or TRBD2 (5 bases each). This CDR3 spans 18 amino acids. Germline V gene lookup returns CDR1 SGHTA and CDR2 FQGTGA. V lost 2 bases, J lost 1 base, and 18 bases lay in between. CDR3 sequence reads: CASSLFSGHTSSYNEQFF. For the CDR3, the DNA is TGTGCCAGCAGCTTATTTTCGGGGCATACTTCTTCCTACAATGAGCAGTTCTTC.

This clonotype appeared many times. V gene TRBV4-2 combines with J gene TRBJ2-1, with TRBD2 matching over 8 bases. V lost 6 bases, J lost 9 bases, and 13 bases stayed unmatched. CDR1 is LGHNA, CDR2 YNFKEQ, per germline. This CDR3 comprises 15 residues. The chain's CDR3 is CASRWTGLGKSEQFF. The CDR3 DNA sequence: TGTGCCAGCAGGTGGACGGGACTAGGGAAAAGTGAGCAGTTCTTC.

In the case of this clonotype: A much larger clone lies a single base off, so this may be a read error. This chain joins TRBV6-2 or TRBV6-3 and TRBJ2-3, with 8 bases matching TRBD2. This CDR3 region has 13 residues. Germline CDR1 reads MNHEY; CDR2 reads SVGEGT. Trimming removed 6 bases from V and 1 base from J; junction bases left unmatched: 0. The CDR3 bases are TGTGCCAGCAGGACTAGCGGCACAGATACGCAGTATTTT. It yields the protein CASRTSGTDTQYF.

The chain combines TRBV11-3 with TRBJ2-1, with D unresolved. The V end was cut by 2 bases, the J end by 8 bases, with 13 bases between. Germline V CDR1 and CDR2: SGHNT, YENEEA. This CDR3 contains 14 residues. The DNA of the CDR3 is TGTGCCAGCAGCTTAAGGGCCTCAGTCGATGAGCAGTTCTTC. Translated: CASSLRASVDEQFF.

This clonotype occurred a few times. This chain connects TRBV6-2 or TRBV6-3 to TRBJ2-2; no definite D call. This CDR3 is 16 amino acids long. Trimming removed 0 bases from V and 4 bases from J, with 12 bases in between. Germline V gives CDR1 MNHEY, CDR2 SVGEGT. In DNA form, the CDR3 reads TGTGCCAGCAGTTACTCGGTTCACCCAAGCACCGGGGAGCTGTTTTTT. It translates to CASSYSVHPSTGELFF.

The DNA of the CDR3 is TGCGCCAGCAGACTAGCAGTGGACGGGCAGTACTTC. The encoded protein is CASRLAVDGQYF. V gene TRBV10-2 combines with J gene TRBJ2-7, with a weak D call TRBD2 (6 bases). CDR3 size: 12 residues. Trimming stripped 6 bases from V and 9 bases from J, with 15 bases between. Germline CDR1 reads WSHSY; CDR2 reads SAAADI.

Points on this clonotype: A read error may be the cause here, since a much bigger clone is one base away. The V call is TRBV2, the J call TRBJ2-5; D remains unclear. Looked up from germline, CDR1 is SNHLY and CDR2 is FYNNEI. This CDR3 is built from 11 residues. The CDR3 sequence is CASRQIEIQYF. DNA of the CDR3: TGTGCCAGCAGACAAATAGAGATCCAGTACTTC.

This clonotype has just a few counts. This sequence joins TRBV6-6 and TRBJ2-1; 8 bases are shared with TRBD2. Per the germline V gene, CDR1 is MNHNY and CDR2 is SVGAGI (reference sequence). V lost 7 bases to trimming and J lost 6 bases; unmatched junction nucleotides: 17. The CDR3 has 17 amino acids. The CDR3 loop is CASTSGGSGSRSNEQFF. In DNA form, the CDR3 reads TGTGCCAGCACTTCGGGGGGGAGCGGGAGTCGGAGCAATGAGCAGTTCTTC.